The 27 T cell receptor beta chains reported below all come from one sample, sequenced in a study of T-cell reconstitution after alpha-beta-depleted transplantation in children. Researchers prepared the TCRbeta library using unique molecular identifiers, the study reports. TCRdb recomputed calls from the PCR reads with MiXCR, one row per CDR3 protein. In the table there are approximately 800,000 distinct CDR3 sequences, 15% to 20% of which are singletons. The material was PBMCs, mostly from graft donor cells, obtained 360 days after TCRalphabeta/CD19-depleted stem cell transplant. The source is a male patient younger than 18 who had a stem cell transplant for acute lymphoblastic leukemia, so the T cells may come from the graft donor.

This clonotype was recorded many times. The rearrangement links TRBV25-1 to TRBJ2-7, with no clear D. Germline V gene data show CDR1 as MGHDK and CDR2 as SYGVNS. The CDR3 consists of 15 residues. Trimming removed 5 bases from V and 3 bases from J, with 17 bases in between. CDR3 in amino acids: CASSPPVGLFYEQYF. CDR3 nucleotides: TGTGCCAGCAGTCCCCCTGTCGGGCTTTTCTACGAGCAGTACTTC.

The chain recombines TRBV4-1 with TRBJ1-1; D not certain. V dropped 2 bases and J dropped 1 base, with 17 bases sitting between them. Germline V gene data show CDR1 as MGHRA and CDR2 as YSYEKL. CDR3 size: 17 residues. The CDR3, as DNA: TGCGCCAGCAGCCAACCCTTAATGAGGCGGAAGAACACTGAAGCTTTCTTT. It specifies CASSQPLMRRKNTEAFF.

This clonotype came up a few times. The chain links TRBV20-1 to TRBJ2-3; D may be TRBD1 or TRBD2 (6 bases each). This CDR3 region has 17 residues. Trimming shortened V by 1 base and J by 0 bases, and 17 bases separated the two germline ends. Germline V gene lookup returns CDR1 DFQATT and CDR2 SNEGSKA (reference sequence). The CDR3 nucleotides read TGCAGTGCTAGAGCCGGCTTGGGGGGCGGTAGCACAGATACGCAGTATTTT. Encoded protein: CSARAGLGGGSTDTQYF.

The chain joins TRBV11-2 to TRBJ2-1, with D unresolved. Trimming took off 5 bases at V and 5 bases at J, with 16 bases between the two ends. Germline-derived CDR1 and CDR2 are SGHAT and FQNNGV. The CDR3 consists of 15 residues. The CDR3 sequence: CASSADWMRNNEQFF. Here the CDR3 DNA reads TGTGCCAGCAGCGCCGACTGGATGAGAAACAATGAGCAGTTCTTC.

The chain couples TRBV7-9 to TRBJ1-1; D not certain. Germline CDR1 reads SEHNR; CDR2 reads FQNEAQ (reference sequence). This CDR3 has 16 residues. Trimming took off 1 base at V and 10 bases at J, with 22 bases between the two ends. CDR3 sequence (DNA): TGTGCCAGCAGCTTAGTGGCGGGCAGTGACTACCTGAGAGCTTTCTTT. It is translated as CASSLVAGSDYLRAFF.

This clonotype was observed a few times. The DNA of the CDR3 is TGTGCCAGCAGTTACCGGCAGGGTAACTATGGCTACACCTTC. Translated: CASSYRQGNYGYTF. The chain couples TRBV6-5 to TRBJ1-2, with D possibly TRBD1 on 5 matching bases. The V gene lost 2 bases and the J gene lost 1 base, with 8 bases spanning the gap. The CDR3 length is 14 residues. Germline V CDR1 and CDR2: MNHEY, SVGAGI.

The CDR3 spells CASSFPGITGELFF. CDR3 in DNA: TGTGCCAGTAGTTTCCCAGGGATCACCGGGGAGCTGTTTTTT. The chain couples TRBV19 to TRBJ2-2, with D perhaps TRBD1 (5 bases). V lost 5 bases and J 4 bases, leaving 11 bases between the germline ends. The CDR3 is 14 residues long. The germline V gene encodes CDR1 LNHDA and CDR2 SQIVND (reference sequence).

This clonotype has just a few counts. The chain links TRBV2 to TRBJ2-5, with D tentatively TRBD1 (6 bases). The germline CDR1 and CDR2 sequences are SNHLY and FYNNEI. V was pared by 8 bases and J by 0 bases, with 10 bases between. This CDR3 is built from 13 residues. The CDR3 reads CASGDTYQETQYF. The CDR3 bases are TGTGCCAGCGGGGACACGTACCAAGAGACCCAGTACTTC.

This chain links TRBV25-1 with TRBJ2-1; 7 bases fit TRBD1. This CDR3 comprises 15 residues. V shed 2 bases and J 4 bases; nucleotides not matched to a gene: 5. The germline V gene encodes CDR1 MGHDK and CDR2 SYGVNS. The CDR3 coding sequence is TGTGCCAGCAGTGAACAGGGGGTAGGATACAATGAGCAGTTCTTC. Its protein product is CASSEQGVGYNEQFF.

The chain couples TRBV15 to TRBJ2-5, with 7 bases identical to TRBD1. This CDR3 has 14 residues. Germline trimming cut 5 bases from V and 5 bases from J; bases unmatched to any gene: 8. Germline assignment: CDR1 LNHNV and CDR2 YYDKDF (reference sequence). Written as DNA, the CDR3 is TGTGCCACCAGCCAATCAGGGGGTAGGGAGACCCAGTACTTC. It is translated as CATSQSGGRETQYF. Full variable domain (missing parts from reference TRBV15 and TRBJ2-5): DAMVIQNPRYQVTQFGKPVTLSCSQTLNHNVMYWYQQKSSQAPKLLFHYYDKDFNNEADTPDNFQSRRPNTSFCFLDIRSPGLGDTAMYLCATSQSGGRETQYFGPGTRLLVL.

The gene calls are TRBV5-1 and TRBJ2-1, with D unclear. The CDR3 loop spans 16 amino acids. With 5 bases removed from V and 6 bases from J, the gap between germline ends came to 21 bases. The germline CDR1 and CDR2 sequences are SGHRS and YFSETQ. Written as DNA, the CDR3 is TGCGCCAGCAGAGAAAGTGCGGACCACGCCTTCAATGAGCAGTTCTTC. Residues: CASRESADHAFNEQFF.

This clonotype has more than one count but fewer than ten. The chain recombines TRBV7-6 with TRBJ2-1; TRBD2 might be the D (5 bases). Germline V CDR1 and CDR2: SGHVS, FNYEAQ. The length of the CDR3 is 15 residues. The germline V and J ends were trimmed by 0 bases and 9 bases, with 15 bases remaining between them. The CDR3 DNA is TGTGCCAGCAGCTTAGCAAACAGTCCGGGGTTTGAGCAGTTCTTC. It encodes CASSLANSPGFEQFF.

This chain connects TRBV11-3 to TRBJ2-1; D remains ambiguous. V shed 6 bases and J shed 0 bases, with 12 bases lying between them. This CDR3 is 15 amino acids long. Germline assignment: CDR1 SGHNT and CDR2 YENEEA. CDR3 region: CASSYGFSSYNEQFF. CDR3 coding DNA: TGTGCCAGCAGTTACGGGTTTAGCTCCTACAATGAGCAGTTCTTC.

This clonotype was counted many times. V and J are TRBV5-6 and TRBJ2-1; D gene ambiguous. The germline CDR1 and CDR2 sequences are SGHDT and YYEEEE. Trimming took off 0 bases at V and 6 bases at J, with 7 bases between the two ends. The CDR3 is 13 amino acids. The CDR3 region has the DNA TGTGCCAGCAGCTTGGTTATAGGCAATGAGCAGTTCTTC. Translating gives CASSLVIGNEQFF. Using reference TRBV5-6 and TRBJ2-1 for the parts outside the CDR3, the full variable domain is DAGVTQSPTHLIKTRGQQVTLRCSPKSGHDTVSWYQQALGQGPQFIFQYYEEEERQRGNFPDRFSGHQFPNYSSELNVNALLLGDSALYLCASSLVIGNEQFFGPGTRLTVL.

This clonotype was seen only a few times. The gene calls are TRBV5-1 and TRBJ2-3, with 14 nucleotides matching TRBD2. Germline loops: CDR1 SGHRS, CDR2 YFSETQ. There are 14 residues in the CDR3. The J segment lost 8 bases and the V segment lost 3 bases, leaving 2 bases of the junction unmatched. The CDR3 coding sequence is TGCGCCAGCAGCTCGGGGACTAGCGGGGGTACGCAGTATTTT. It specifies CASSSGTSGGTQYF.

This clonotype was recorded many times. The CDR3 DNA is TGCGCCAGCAGCCAAGAATCCGGGCGACCCGGCCCAGATACGCAGTATTTT. Its protein is CASSQESGRPGPDTQYF. The rearrangement joins TRBV4-1 to TRBJ2-3; D gene ambiguous. CDR1 MGHRA and CDR2 YSYEKL come from the germline V gene. This CDR3 contains 17 residues. Trimming pared 0 bases from V and 4 bases from J, leaving 17 bases between.

The chain has TRBV5-1 and TRBJ2-7; 12 nucleotides align to TRBD2. Germline V gene sequence: CDR1 SGHRS, CDR2 YFSETQ. V lost 3 bases to trimming and J lost 3 bases; unmatched junction nucleotides: 4. The CDR3 is 15 residues long. CDR3: CASSSTSGGYYEQYF. The CDR3 DNA sequence: TGCGCCAGCAGCTCGACTAGCGGGGGATACTACGAGCAGTACTTC.

This clonotype has a handful of counts. This chain connects TRBV5-4 to TRBJ2-1, with TRBD1 matching 7 bases. J gave up 4 bases and V 4 bases, and 8 bases lay outside the gene matches. The CDR3 totals 15 residues. CDR1 and CDR2 from the germline V gene are SGHNT and YYREEE (reference sequence). CDR3 DNA sequence: TGTGCCAGCAGCCCACTTCCGGGACAGTACAATGAGCAGTTCTTC. This gives the protein CASSPLPGQYNEQFF.

The sample holds many counts of this clonotype. Here the CDR3 DNA reads TGTGCCAGCAGCTATAGGGGGCGGGGGGAGTACAATGAGCAGTTCTTC. Protein sequence: CASSYRGRGEYNEQFF. V is TRBV7-9 and J is TRBJ2-1, with D perhaps TRBD2 (8 bases). The CDR3 contains 16 residues. The V and J ends lost 4 bases and 4 bases respectively, with 17 bases between them. Per the germline V gene, CDR1 is SEHNR and CDR2 is FQNEAQ (reference sequence).

The chain links TRBV24-1 to TRBJ2-3, with D perhaps TRBD2 (6 bases). This CDR3 comprises 15 residues. CDR1 and CDR2 (germline): KGHDR, SFDVKD. The V and J ends lost 4 bases and 2 bases respectively, with 12 bases between them. The CDR3 sequence is CATSEGTSFTDTQYF. CDR3 coding DNA: TGTGCCACCAGTGAAGGGACTTCCTTCACAGATACGCAGTATTTT.

The genes are TRBV7-9 and TRBJ1-2, with a weak D call TRBD1 (6 bases). Trimming pared 5 bases from V and 2 bases from J, leaving 15 bases between. The CDR3 totals 15 residues. Per the germline V gene, CDR1 is SEHNR and CDR2 is FQNEAQ (reference sequence). The CDR3 sequence is CASSHLPTGNYGYTF. The CDR3 nucleotides are TGTGCCAGCAGCCATCTTCCGACAGGCAACTATGGCTACACCTTC.

The CDR3 is CASSLGPDSVGTDTQYF. For the CDR3, the DNA is TGTGCCAGCAGCCTAGGACCGGACTCCGTGGGCACAGATACGCAGTATTTT. The rearrangement links TRBV7-9 to TRBJ2-3; possible D gene TRBD2, 5 bases. The CDR3 length is 17 residues. V lost 5 bases and J lost 1, with 19 bases in between. In germline, CDR1 is SEHNR, CDR2 FQNEAQ (reference sequence).

This chain links TRBV7-3 with TRBJ2-7; D might be TRBD2 (6 bases). This CDR3 has 14 amino acids. Germline CDR1 SGHTA, CDR2 FQGTGA. The V gene lost 2 bases and the J gene lost 3 bases, with 11 bases spanning the gap. CDR3 nucleotides: TGTGCCAGCAGCTTAGAGGCGGACTACTACGAGCAGTACTTC. The encoded protein is CASSLEADYYEQYF.

This clonotype was picked up a small number of times. This sequence joins TRBV21-1 and TRBJ2-7; the DNA was not compared with TRBD1, the D call given in the table. TRBV21-1 is annotated as a pseudogene. The CDR3 totals 12 residues. The CDR3: CASSNPEPEQYF. CDR3 nucleotides: TGTGCCAGCAGCAACCCGGAACCCGAGCAGTACTTC.

In this sample, this clonotype turned up a few times. The chain carries TRBV11-1 and TRBJ2-3, with D perhaps TRBD2 (5 bases). V was pared by 1 base and J by 0 bases, with 17 bases between. The CDR3 contains 18 residues. The V gene's germline CDR1 is SGHAT and CDR2 FQDESV (reference sequence). In nucleotides, the CDR3 is TGTGCCAGCAGCTTAGGAGAGCATGTAGCGACTAGCACAGATACGCAGTATTTT. Translated, it gives CASSLGEHVATSTDTQYF.

The V and J genes are TRBV27 and TRBJ2-7; 9 bases align to TRBD2. Germline CDR1 is MNHEY and CDR2 is SMNVEV (reference sequence). The CDR3 totals 15 residues. V shed 0 bases and J 5 bases; nucleotides not matched to a gene: 5. The CDR3 DNA follows: TGTGCCAGCAGTTTATCGATTGGCGGGAGGGACGAGCAGTACTTC. Translated, it gives CASSLSIGGRDEQYF.

This clonotype was observed a few times. The chain recombines TRBV10-1 with TRBJ2-1; D possibly corresponds to TRBD2 (5 bases). V lost 2 bases and J 4 bases, leaving 15 bases between the germline ends. Germline V gene lookup returns CDR1 WNHNN and CDR2 SYGVQD (reference sequence). The CDR3 loop spans 16 amino acids. CDR3 nucleotide sequence: TGCGCCAGCAGTGAGGATCGCGGGTCTGGGTACAATGAGCAGTTCTTC. This sequence encodes CASSEDRGSGYNEQFF.